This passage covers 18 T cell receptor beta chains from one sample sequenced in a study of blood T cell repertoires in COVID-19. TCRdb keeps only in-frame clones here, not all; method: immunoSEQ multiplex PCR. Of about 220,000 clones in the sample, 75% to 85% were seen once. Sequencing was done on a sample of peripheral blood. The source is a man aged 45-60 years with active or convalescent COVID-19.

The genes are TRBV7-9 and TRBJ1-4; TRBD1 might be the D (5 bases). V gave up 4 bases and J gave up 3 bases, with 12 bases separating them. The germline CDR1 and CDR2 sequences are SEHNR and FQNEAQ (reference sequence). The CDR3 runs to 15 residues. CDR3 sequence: CASSSRGRANEKLFF. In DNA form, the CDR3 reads TGTGCCAGCAGCTCTCGGGGGAGGGCTAATGAAAAACTGTTTTTT.

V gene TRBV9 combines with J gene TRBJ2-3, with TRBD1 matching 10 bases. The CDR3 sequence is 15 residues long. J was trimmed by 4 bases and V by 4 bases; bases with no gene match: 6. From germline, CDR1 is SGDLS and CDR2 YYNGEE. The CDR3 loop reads CASSFTGTGADTQYF. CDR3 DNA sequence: TGTGCCAGCAGCTTTACCGGGACAGGGGCAGATACGCAGTATTTT.

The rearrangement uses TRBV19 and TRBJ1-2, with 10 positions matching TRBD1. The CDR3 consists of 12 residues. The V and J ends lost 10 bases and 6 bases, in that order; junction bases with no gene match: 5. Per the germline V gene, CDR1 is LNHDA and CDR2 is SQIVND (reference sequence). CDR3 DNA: TGTGCCACCCTAGGGACAGGGGATGGCTACACCTTC. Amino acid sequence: CATLGTGDGYTF.

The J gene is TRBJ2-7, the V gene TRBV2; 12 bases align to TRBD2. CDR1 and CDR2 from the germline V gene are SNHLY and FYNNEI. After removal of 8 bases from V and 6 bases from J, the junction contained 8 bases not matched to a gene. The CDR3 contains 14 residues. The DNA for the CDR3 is TGTGCCAGCCACAGACTAGCGGGAGTACTCGAGCAGTACTTC. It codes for CASHRLAGVLEQYF.

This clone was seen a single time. CDR3 residues: CASSHPGTGHNEQFF. CDR3 DNA sequence: TGTGCCAGTAGTCACCCAGGGACAGGACACAATGAGCAGTTCTTC. The chain is built from TRBV19 and TRBJ2-1; TRBD1 matches 8 bases. The CDR3 is made up of 15 amino acids. The J segment lost 5 bases and the V segment lost 5 bases, leaving 8 bases of the junction unmatched. The germline CDR1 and CDR2 sequences are LNHDA and SQIVND (reference sequence).

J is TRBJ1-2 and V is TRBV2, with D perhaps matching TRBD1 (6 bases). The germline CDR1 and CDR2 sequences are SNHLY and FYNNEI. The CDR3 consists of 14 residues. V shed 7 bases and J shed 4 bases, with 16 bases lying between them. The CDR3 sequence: CASIATGGGYGYTF. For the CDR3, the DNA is TGTGCCAGCATTGCGACGGGAGGGGGCTATGGCTACACCTTC.

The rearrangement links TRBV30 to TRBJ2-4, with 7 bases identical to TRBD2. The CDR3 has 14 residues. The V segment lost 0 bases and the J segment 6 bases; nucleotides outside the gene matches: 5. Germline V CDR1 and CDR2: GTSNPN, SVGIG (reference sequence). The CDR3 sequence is CAWSVSSSGNIQYF. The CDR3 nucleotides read TGTGCCTGGAGTGTATCGTCTAGCGGAAACATTCAGTACTTC.

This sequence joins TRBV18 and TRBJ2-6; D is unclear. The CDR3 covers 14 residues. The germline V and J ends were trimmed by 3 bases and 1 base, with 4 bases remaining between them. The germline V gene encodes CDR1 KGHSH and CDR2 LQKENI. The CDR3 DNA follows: TGTGCCAGCTCACCCTCGTCTGGGGCCAACGTCCTGACTTTC. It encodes CASSPSSGANVLTF.

CDR3 sequence (DNA): TGTGCCAGCAGTTACATGTCGGGGGGCAAGGAGACCCAGTACTTC. Protein: CASSYMSGGKETQYF. This sequence joins TRBV6-6 and TRBJ2-5; D may be TRBD2 (7 bases). CDR3 length: 15 amino acids. V was cut by 2 bases and J by 5 bases, with 15 bases left in between. Germline values: CDR1 MNHNY, CDR2 SVGAGI (reference sequence).

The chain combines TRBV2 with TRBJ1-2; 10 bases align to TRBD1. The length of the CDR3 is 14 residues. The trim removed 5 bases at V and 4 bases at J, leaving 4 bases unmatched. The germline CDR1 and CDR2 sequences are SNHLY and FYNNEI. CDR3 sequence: CASSSRTGGYGYTF. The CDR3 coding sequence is TGTGCCAGCAGTTCTCGGACAGGGGGCTATGGCTACACCTTC.

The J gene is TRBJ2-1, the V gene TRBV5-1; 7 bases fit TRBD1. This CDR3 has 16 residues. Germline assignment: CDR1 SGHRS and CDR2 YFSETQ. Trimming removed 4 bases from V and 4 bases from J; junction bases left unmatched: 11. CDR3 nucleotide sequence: TGCGCCAGCAGCGCGGCAGGGGGTACCCTTTACAATGAGCAGTTCTTC. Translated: CASSAAGGTLYNEQFF.

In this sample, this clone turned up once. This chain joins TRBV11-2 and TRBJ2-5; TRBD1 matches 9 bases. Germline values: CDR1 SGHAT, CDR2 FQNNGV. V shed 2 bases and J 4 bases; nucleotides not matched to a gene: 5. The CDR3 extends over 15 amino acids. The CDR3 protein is CASSLYNRGRETQYF. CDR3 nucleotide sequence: TGTGCCAGCAGCTTATATAACAGGGGGCGAGAGACCCAGTACTTC.

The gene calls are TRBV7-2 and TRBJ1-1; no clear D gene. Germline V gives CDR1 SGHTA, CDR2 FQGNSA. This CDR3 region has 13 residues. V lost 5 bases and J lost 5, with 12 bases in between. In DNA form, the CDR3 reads TGTGCCAGCAGCACATCCGCGAGGACTGAAGCTTTCTTT. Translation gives CASSTSARTEAFF.

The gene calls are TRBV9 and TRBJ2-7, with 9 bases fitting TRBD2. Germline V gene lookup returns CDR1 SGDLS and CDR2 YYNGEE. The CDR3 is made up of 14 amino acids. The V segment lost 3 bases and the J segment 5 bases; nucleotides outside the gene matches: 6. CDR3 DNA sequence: TGTGCCAGCAGCGAGCGTGCGGGAGGGAACGAGCAGTACTTC. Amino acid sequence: CASSERAGGNEQYF.

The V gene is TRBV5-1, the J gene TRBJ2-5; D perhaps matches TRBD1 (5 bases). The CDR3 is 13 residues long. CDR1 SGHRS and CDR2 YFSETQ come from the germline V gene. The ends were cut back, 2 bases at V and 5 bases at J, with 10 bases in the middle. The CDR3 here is CASSFQGGETQYF. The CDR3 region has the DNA TGCGCCAGCAGCTTCCAGGGTGGCGAGACCCAGTACTTC.

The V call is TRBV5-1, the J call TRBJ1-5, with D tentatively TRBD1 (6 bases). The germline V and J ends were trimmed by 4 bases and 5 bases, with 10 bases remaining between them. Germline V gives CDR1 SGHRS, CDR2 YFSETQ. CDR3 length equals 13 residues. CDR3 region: CASSLQGHQPQHF. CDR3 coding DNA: TGCGCCAGCAGCCTGCAGGGGCATCAGCCCCAGCATTTT.

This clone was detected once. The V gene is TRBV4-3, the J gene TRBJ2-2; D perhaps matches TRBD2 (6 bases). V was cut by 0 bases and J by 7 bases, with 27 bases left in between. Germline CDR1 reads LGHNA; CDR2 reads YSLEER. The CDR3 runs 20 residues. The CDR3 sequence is CASSQEDAPSPLAGGGELFF. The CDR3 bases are TGCGCCAGCAGCCAAGAAGACGCCCCCAGTCCCCTAGCCGGGGGCGGGGAGCTGTTTTTT.

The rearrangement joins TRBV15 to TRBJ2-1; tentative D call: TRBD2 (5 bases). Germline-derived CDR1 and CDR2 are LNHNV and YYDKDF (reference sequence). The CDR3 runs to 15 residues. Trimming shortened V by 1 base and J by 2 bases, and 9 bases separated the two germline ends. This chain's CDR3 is CATSRVRRAYNEQFF. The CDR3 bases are TGTGCCACCAGCAGAGTTCGGCGGGCCTACAATGAGCAGTTCTTC.